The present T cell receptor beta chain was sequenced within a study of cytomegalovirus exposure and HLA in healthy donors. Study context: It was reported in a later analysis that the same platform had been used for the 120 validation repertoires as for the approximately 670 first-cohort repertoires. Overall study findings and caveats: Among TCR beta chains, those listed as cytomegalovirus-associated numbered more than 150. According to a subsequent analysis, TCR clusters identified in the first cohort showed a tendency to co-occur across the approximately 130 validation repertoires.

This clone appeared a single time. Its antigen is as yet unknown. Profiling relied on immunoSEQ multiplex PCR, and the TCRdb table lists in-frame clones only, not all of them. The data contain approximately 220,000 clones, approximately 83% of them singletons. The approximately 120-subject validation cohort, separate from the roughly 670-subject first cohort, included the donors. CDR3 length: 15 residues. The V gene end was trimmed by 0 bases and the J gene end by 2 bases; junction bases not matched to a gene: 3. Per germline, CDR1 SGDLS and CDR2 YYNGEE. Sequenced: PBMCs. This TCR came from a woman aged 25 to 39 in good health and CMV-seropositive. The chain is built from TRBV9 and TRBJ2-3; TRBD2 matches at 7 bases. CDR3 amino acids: CASSVARDYTDTQYF. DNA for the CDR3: TGTGCCAGCAGCGTAGCTAGGGACTACACAGATACGCAGTATTTT.